Listed below are T cell receptor beta chains from one sample, sequenced in a study of T cell responses to AZD1222 COVID-19 vaccine. TCRdb's copy holds only in-frame clones and misses some; the assay was immunoSEQ multiplex PCR. The data contain over 130,000 clones, approximately 94% of them singletons. This specimen was peripheral blood, taken on day 0 of AZD1222 vaccination. The source of these receptors is an adult in good health. CDR3s include the opening cysteine and the closing phenylalanine or tryptophan. D genes are given only for firm matches.

CASRGHGDTEAFF	TRBV3-1/TRBV3-2	TRBJ1-1	-
CASTQAGKYEQYF	TRBV27	TRBJ2-7	-
CASSLRLTSGVPGANVLTF	TRBV9	TRBJ2-6	TRBD2
CASGILAGRSYEQYF	TRBV19	TRBJ2-7	-
CASRPSSGGSQAFF	TRBV19	TRBJ1-1	-
CASSPTGTSDHAEQYF	TRBV5-4	TRBJ2-7	TRBD2
CASSYPGGDTQYF	TRBV5-1	TRBJ2-3	TRBD2
CASSPLRLRDSFNEQFF	TRBV6-2/TRBV6-3	TRBJ2-1	TRBD1
CASRRLAGGSTGELFF	TRBV2	TRBJ2-2	TRBD2
CASSRPGVNTEAFF	TRBV6-4	TRBJ1-1	-
CASSLNTGTRDTQYF	TRBV27	TRBJ2-3	-
CASTPAGGRKQETQYF	TRBV5-4	TRBJ2-5	-
CASSGRELAGGYSHYEQYF	TRBV7-9	TRBJ2-7	TRBD2
CASSQTRDTRNSNQPQHF	TRBV18	TRBJ1-5	-
CASSRDTIYGYTF	TRBV6-2/TRBV6-3	TRBJ1-2	-
CASSLAGTYNEQFF	TRBV5-1	TRBJ2-1	-
CASSPGTSGQDEQFF	TRBV7-2	TRBJ2-1	TRBD2
CASSFGQNYEQYF	TRBV6-2/TRBV6-3	TRBJ2-7	-
CASKRDTHTDTQYF	TRBV21-1	TRBJ2-3	-
CASSMVGRNNQPQHF	TRBV19	TRBJ1-5	-
CASSLPLGVGTEAFF	TRBV7-9	TRBJ1-1	-
CASSQGTHYGYTF	TRBV6-5	TRBJ1-2	-
CASSLYYEQYF	TRBV5-8	TRBJ2-7	-
CASSLAGGVAKNIQYF	TRBV5-5	TRBJ2-4	TRBD1
CASSLISGSGYEQYF	TRBV7-9	TRBJ2-7	TRBD2
CASRISGDTQYF	TRBV5-1	TRBJ2-3	-
CASRRDRPYNEQFF	TRBV2	TRBJ2-1	TRBD1
CASSLWGSTDTQYF	TRBV27	TRBJ2-3	-
CASSAHITGELFF	TRBV14	TRBJ2-2	-
CASSFKSAGAILAKNIQYF	TRBV5-6	TRBJ2-4	-
CASSPPGQGEETQYF	TRBV18	TRBJ2-5	TRBD1
CASSLGRDTEAFF	TRBV19	TRBJ1-1	-
CSVGRPSGGTYEQYF	TRBV29-1	TRBJ2-7	TRBD2
CATDTGKTGIYEQYF	TRBV6-6	TRBJ2-7	TRBD1
CASSYRTSGRINEQFF	TRBV6-5	TRBJ2-1	TRBD2
CASSLSGRGGAFF	TRBV5-1	TRBJ1-1	-
CASSLGMGNNQPQHF	TRBV7-2	TRBJ1-5	-
CASSQDKTSYNEQFF	TRBV4-3	TRBJ2-1	-
CALLDQGANSPLHF	TRBV19	TRBJ1-6	-